The 4 T cell receptor beta chains given below trace back to one sample, sequenced in a study of PD-L1 blockade in urothelial cancer. Using immunoSEQ multiplex PCR, the repertoire was profiled, and TCRdb retains in-frame clones only, with some absent. This table has about 120,000 clones, roughly 86% appearing once. Time point in this sample: peripheral blood 6 weeks after treatment start. The sequenced sample was PBMCs, obtained around atezolizumab (anti-PD-L1) treatment. All receptors derive from a man aged 50 to 59 with urothelial cancer.

The chain is built from TRBV28 and TRBJ1-1; D not resolved. The CDR3 is 14 residues long. The germline V and J ends were trimmed by 2 bases and 0 bases, with 7 bases remaining between them. Germline CDR1 MDHEN, CDR2 SYDVKM. The CDR3 sequence: CASSLQIMNTEAFF. The DNA of the CDR3 is TGTGCCAGCAGTTTACAGATCATGAACACTGAAGCTTTCTTT. Full variable domain (rest looked up from reference TRBV28 and TRBJ1-1): DVKVTQSSRYLVKRTGEKVFLECVQDMDHENMFWYRQDPGLGLRLIYFSYDVKMKEKGDIPEGYSVSREKKERFSLILESASTNQTSMYLCASSLQIMNTEAFFGQGTRLTVV.

The rearrangement links TRBV28 to TRBJ2-1, with 8 bases lining up with TRBD1. V shed 2 bases, J shed 2 bases, and the junction held 5 bases outside the gene matches. The CDR3 is 16 residues long. From germline, CDR1 is MDHEN and CDR2 SYDVKM. This chain's CDR3 is CASSLRQGAPYNEQFF. Written as DNA, the CDR3 is TGTGCCAGCAGTTTAAGGCAGGGGGCACCCTACAATGAGCAGTTCTTC.

In this sample, this clone turned up a few times. J is TRBJ2-7 and V is TRBV19; 7 positions agree with TRBD1. The CDR3 consists of 16 residues. Trimming took 0 bases from V and 0 from J; bases not matched to a gene: 5. Germline loops: CDR1 LNHDA, CDR2 SQIVND (reference sequence). The CDR3 is CASSIDGQAYSYEQYF. DNA of the CDR3: TGTGCCAGTAGTATAGACGGACAGGCTTACTCCTACGAGCAGTACTTC.

The CDR3 DNA reads as TGTGCCAGTCGGGGGAATTCACCCCTCCACTTT. The encoded protein is CASRGNSPLHF. The gene calls are TRBV6-6 and TRBJ1-6; a weak D match, TRBD1 (5 bases). Trimming stripped 9 bases from V and 7 bases from J, with 7 bases between. Germline CDR1 is MNHNY and CDR2 is SVGAGI (reference sequence). CDR3 length: 11 amino acids.